The 23 T cell receptor beta chains below come from one sample, sequenced in a study of human T cells and chemical hapten exposure. It was from unfractionated whole blood that total RNA was extracted. The library tagged each cDNA molecule with unique molecular identifiers. TCRdb fed the reads into MiXCR, producing one record per CDR3 protein. The table lists around 120,000 distinct CDR3 sequences, 6.5% to 10% of them singletons. The specimen was whole blood. These receptors all stem from a human donor in good health. Some clones in this sample may be carry-over from other donors' samples.

This rearrangement joins TRBV27 to TRBJ2-5; TRBD1 agrees at 7 bases. Germline V lookup: CDR1 MNHEY, CDR2 SMNVEV (reference sequence). V was clipped by 3 bases and J by 0 bases; unmatched bases: 1. There are 14 residues in the CDR3. CDR3 in DNA: TGTGCCAGCAGTTTCAGGGGGTACCAAGAGACCCAGTACTTC. Translation gives CASSFRGYQETQYF.

This clonotype was counted only a few times. This chain joins TRBV7-9 and TRBJ1-2, with D perhaps TRBD1 (5 bases). CDR3 length equals 14 residues. The V end lost 1 base, the J end lost 3 bases, and 9 bases lay between the germline ends. Germline loops: CDR1 SEHNR, CDR2 FQNEAQ (reference sequence). The CDR3 loop is CASSLVGQDYGYTF. The CDR3 DNA sequence: TGTGCCAGCAGCTTAGTGGGGCAGGACTATGGCTACACCTTC.

CDR3 nucleotides: TGCGCCAGCAGCCAGTCCTCAGCGGGAGGGTCCTACGAGCAGTACTTC. Protein sequence: CASSQSSAGGSYEQYF. The chain uses TRBV4-1 and TRBJ2-7; 10 nucleotides match TRBD2. V lost 3 bases to trimming and J lost 1 base; unmatched junction nucleotides: 6. The germline CDR1 and CDR2 sequences are MGHRA and YSYEKL. The CDR3 is 16 amino acids.

As for this clonotype: The germline gene is not matched at one end of the junction; a read error may be the cause. V gene TRBV4-1 combines with J gene TRBJ2-1; D is uncertain. The CDR3 runs to 17 residues. Germline V lookup: CDR1 MGHRA, CDR2 YSYEKL. DNA for the CDR3: TGCGCCAGCAGACAAGATTATACGGTGAGCTCCTACAATGAGCAGTTCTTC. Amino acids: CASRQDYTVSSYNEQFF.

This clonotype has more than one count but fewer than ten. The V gene is TRBV20-1, the J gene TRBJ2-7, with D possibly called TRBD1 or TRBD2 (5 bases each). This CDR3 has 15 residues. V lost 1 base and J 7 bases, leaving 20 bases between the germline ends. Looked up from germline, CDR1 is DFQATT and CDR2 is SNEGSKA (reference sequence). The CDR3 DNA sequence: TGCAGTGCTAGAGGAGTTCACGAGGGGCGCAGGGAGCAGTACTTC. Translation gives CSARGVHEGRREQYF.

This clonotype has a count of ten or more. The J gene is TRBJ2-3, the V gene TRBV4-3; 13 nucleotides line up with TRBD2. CDR1 is LGHNA and CDR2 is YSLEER in the germline V gene. The ends lost 0 bases at V and 4 bases at J; junction bases unmatched: 4. This CDR3 comprises 17 residues. The CDR3 DNA follows: TGCGCCAGCAGCCAAGAGCCGGGACTAGCGGGGTCAGATACGCAGTATTTT. This gives the protein CASSQEPGLAGSDTQYF.

This clonotype was observed a handful of times. The gene calls are TRBV5-4 and TRBJ1-2; 7 bases map to TRBD1. The junction had 10 bases not matched to a gene; V was cut back by 3 bases and J by 2 bases. This CDR3 has 16 amino acids. Germline V lookup: CDR1 SGHNT, CDR2 YYREEE (reference sequence). CDR3 nucleotides: TGTGCCAGCAGCTCGTTACCGGGACAGCCGAACTATGGCTACACCTTC. It encodes CASSSLPGQPNYGYTF.

In its sample, this clonotype was seen a few times. The gene calls are TRBV28 and TRBJ2-3, with a weak D call TRBD2 (5 bases). V was cut by 2 bases and J by 4 bases, with 10 bases left in between. The CDR3 consists of 14 residues. Germline-derived CDR1 and CDR2 are MDHEN and SYDVKM. CDR3 DNA: TGTGCCAGCAGTTTACTAGCAGTGGCAGATACGCAGTATTTT. Amino acid sequence: CASSLLAVADTQYF.

This clonotype came up a few times. The chain is built from TRBV10-3 and TRBJ2-7; 8 bases agree with TRBD2. Germline V gene lookup returns CDR1 ENHRY and CDR2 SYGVKD. The CDR3 has 13 residues. The ends lost 6 bases at V and 1 base at J; junction bases unmatched: 2. CDR3 amino acids: CAIRREVSYEQYF. The CDR3 nucleotides read TGTGCCATCAGGCGGGAGGTGTCCTACGAGCAGTACTTC.

This clonotype was observed a few times. The chain joins TRBV6-5 to TRBJ1-1; D might be TRBD1 (6 bases). CDR1 and CDR2 (germline): MNHEY, SVGAGI. Trimming stripped 6 bases from V and 0 bases from J, with 14 bases between. This CDR3 comprises 15 residues. The CDR3 DNA reads as TGTGCCAGCAGACCCGGGGACAAATTGAACACTGAAGCTTTCTTT. Translation gives CASRPGDKLNTEAFF.

The chain employs TRBV4-3 and TRBJ1-1; D remains unclear. V gave up 0 bases and J gave up 8 bases, with 13 bases separating them. This CDR3 comprises 14 residues. CDR1 and CDR2 (germline): LGHNA, YSLEER. The CDR3 DNA sequence: TGCGCCAGCAGCCAAGATGCGATGATTTCGGAAGCTTTCTTT. It specifies CASSQDAMISEAFF.

This clonotype occurred many times. The chain uses TRBV18 and TRBJ1-1; D is perhaps TRBD1 (5 bases). Germline-derived CDR1 and CDR2 are KGHSH and LQKENI. V lost 6 bases and J 4 bases, leaving 15 bases between the germline ends. The length of the CDR3 is 14 residues. CDR3 amino acids: CASSPGPPGTEAFF. DNA for the CDR3: TGTGCCAGCTCGCCGGGACCGCCGGGCACTGAAGCTTTCTTT.

The chain is built from TRBV20-1 and TRBJ2-7; 7 bases agree with TRBD1. With V trimmed by 5 bases and J by 0 bases, 7 bases remained unmatched. Germline CDR1 and CDR2: DFQATT and SNEGSKA (reference sequence). This CDR3 region has 14 residues. CDR3 DNA: TGCAGTGCTGGGGACAGTGAGAGCTCCTACGAGCAGTACTTC. It encodes CSAGDSESSYEQYF.

This clonotype was seen many times. The chain carries TRBV6-6 and TRBJ2-1, with 14 positions matching TRBD2. This CDR3 spans 17 amino acids. Germline V gene lookup returns CDR1 MNHNY and CDR2 SVGAGI (reference sequence). V shed 5 bases, J shed 7 bases, and the junction held 10 bases outside the gene matches. The CDR3 is CASSPRLAGGFGNEQFF. CDR3 bases: TGTGCCAGCAGTCCTCGACTAGCGGGGGGGTTTGGTAATGAGCAGTTCTTC.

J is TRBJ1-1 and V is TRBV6-1, with D possibly matching TRBD1 (5 bases). Germline-derived CDR1 and CDR2 are MNHNS and SASEGT. The CDR3 has 14 amino acids. V was cut by 0 bases and J by 2 bases, with 7 bases left in between. CDR3 sequence reads: CASSEAQGNTEAFF. CDR3 DNA: TGTGCCAGCAGTGAAGCGCAGGGAAACACTGAAGCTTTCTTT.

This clonotype was found a few times. This rearrangement joins TRBV4-3 to TRBJ1-3; 7 nucleotides agree with TRBD1. The CDR3 runs 17 residues. Germline V gene data show CDR1 as LGHNA and CDR2 as YSLEER. With 3 bases clipped from V and 2 bases from J, the junction kept 10 bases outside the gene matches. CDR3 residues: CASSHFTGAQPGNTIYF. CDR3 sequence (DNA): TGCGCCAGCAGCCATTTCACAGGGGCCCAGCCTGGAAACACCATATATTTT.

This clonotype was counted many times. The chain is built from TRBV29-1 and TRBJ1-1; D not resolved. Trimming pared 7 bases from V and 4 bases from J, leaving 10 bases between. Germline V gene data show CDR1 as SQVTM and CDR2 as ANQGSEA. The CDR3 length is 11 residues. DNA of the CDR3: TGCAGCGGAGAGGTAGTCACTGAAGCTTTCTTT. This codes for CSGEVVTEAFF.

This clonotype was observed a few times. The chain joins TRBV20-1 to TRBJ2-1, with 8 positions matching TRBD2. Germline V gives CDR1 DFQATT, CDR2 SNEGSKA (reference sequence). J lost 8 bases, V lost 0 bases, and 9 bases had no gene match. The CDR3 contains 15 residues. The CDR3 loop is CSARDPGTRDHEQFF. CDR3 nucleotides: TGCAGTGCTAGAGATCCCGGGACTAGGGACCATGAGCAGTTCTTC.

This clonotype was observed a few times. The rearrangement links TRBV7-2 to TRBJ1-2, with a possible D match to TRBD1 (6 bases). Germline values: CDR1 SGHTA, CDR2 FQGNSA. V lost 1 base to trimming and J lost 6 bases, with 18 bases between them. This CDR3 is 16 amino acids long. The CDR3 DNA reads as TGTGCCAGCAGCTTAGAGGGCTACGACAGGTGGAATGGCTACACCTTC. Protein sequence: CASSLEGYDRWNGYTF.

This clonotype was counted at least ten times. Here the CDR3 reads CASSFIPGGYEQYF. The CDR3 region has the DNA TGCGCCAGCAGCTTCATCCCCGGTGGCTACGAGCAGTACTTC. The rearrangement links TRBV5-1 to TRBJ2-7, with no clear D. The CDR3 is 14 amino acids. Trimming shortened V by 2 bases and J by 3 bases, and 12 bases separated the two germline ends. Germline lookup yields CDR1 SGHRS and CDR2 YFSETQ.

This clonotype was detected a few times. V gene TRBV5-4 combines with J gene TRBJ2-3, with 9 bases aligning to TRBD1. The germline CDR1 and CDR2 sequences are SGHNT and YYREEE (reference sequence). The CDR3 contains 15 residues. Losses at the gene ends were 5 bases for V and 0 bases for J; bases not matched to a gene: 4. CDR3 sequence reads: CASRDRGGSTDTQYF. The CDR3 nucleotides read TGTGCCAGCAGAGACAGGGGGGGCAGCACAGATACGCAGTATTTT.

This clonotype was seen a few times. This sequence joins TRBV19 and TRBJ1-5; D possibly corresponds to TRBD1 (5 bases). The CDR3 has 13 amino acids. Germline V CDR1 and CDR2: LNHDA, SQIVND (reference sequence). V dropped 7 bases and J dropped 7 bases, with 14 bases sitting between them. CDR3 sequence reads: CASTPGVRQPQHF. The CDR3 coding sequence is TGTGCCAGTACACCGGGGGTTAGACAGCCCCAGCATTTT.

This clonotype occurred many times. The chain carries TRBV12-3 or TRBV12-4 and TRBJ2-2; D possibly corresponds to TRBD1 (6 bases). V lost 6 bases, J lost 6 bases, and 14 bases lay in between. There are 14 residues in the CDR3. The CDR3 sequence: CASRTGQYAGELFF. The CDR3 nucleotides are TGTGCCAGCAGGACCGGACAGTACGCCGGGGAGCTGTTTTTT.